This T cell receptor beta chain was profiled in a study of T cell repertoires in cytomegalovirus infection. Across the study: CMV infection plus the matching HLA type was flagged by public TCR beta signatures. General study points: Summed public TCR beta family frequency identified CMV carriers bearing the relevant HLA. In two of eight donors, the top clonotype was HLA-C-restricted CMV-specific.

Comment on this clonotype: Its specificity is unknown.

MiXCR, applied by TCRdb to the reads, yields one record per CDR3 protein. Among hundreds of thousands of distinct CDR3 sequences listed, approximately 10% were seen once. V lost 2 bases to trimming and J lost 8 bases, with 24 bases between them. The CDR3 consists of 17 residues. The germline gives CDR1 KGHSH, CDR2 LQKENI. The rearrangement links TRBV18 to TRBJ1-2; weak D call: TRBD1 (5 bases). The receptor was derived from a human donor in good health (CMV status not recorded). Some clones in this sample may be carry-over from other donors' samples. Source material: PBMCs. CDR3 nucleotides: TGTGCCAGCTCACCATTCGAGGTCCGGGACGGCCTTATAGGCTACACCTTC. Encoded protein: CASSPFEVRDGLIGYTF.